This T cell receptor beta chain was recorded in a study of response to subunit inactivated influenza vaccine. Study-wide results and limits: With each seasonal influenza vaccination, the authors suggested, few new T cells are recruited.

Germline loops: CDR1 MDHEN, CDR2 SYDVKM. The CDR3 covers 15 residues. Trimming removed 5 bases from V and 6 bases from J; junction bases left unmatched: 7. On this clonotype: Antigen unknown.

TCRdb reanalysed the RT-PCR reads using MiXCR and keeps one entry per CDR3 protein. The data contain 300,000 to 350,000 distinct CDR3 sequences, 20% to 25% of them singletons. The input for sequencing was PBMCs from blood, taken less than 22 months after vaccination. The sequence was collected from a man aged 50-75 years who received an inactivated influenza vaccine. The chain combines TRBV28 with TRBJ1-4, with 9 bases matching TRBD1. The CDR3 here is CASSPPGQGYEKLFF. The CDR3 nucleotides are TGTGCCAGCAGTCCCCCGGGACAGGGTTATGAAAAACTGTTTTTT.